One sample yielded the 23 T cell receptor beta chains listed below, sequenced in a study of T cells after yellow fever vaccination. TCRdb recomputed calls from the 5' RACE reads with MiXCR, one row per CDR3 protein. This sample has more than 200,000 distinct CDR3 sequences, with approximately 3.6% found just once. This material consisted of PBMCs, taken 15 days after the yellow fever booster vaccination. Receptor source: a man younger than 35 who received the YFV17D yellow fever vaccine.

This clonotype came up many times. CDR3 loop: CASSLLAVLETQYF. DNA of the CDR3: TGTGCCAGCAGTTTGTTAGCCGTGTTAGAGACCCAGTACTTC. The chain recombines TRBV12-3 or TRBV12-4 with TRBJ2-5, with D uncertain. With 3 bases removed from V and 4 bases from J, the gap between germline ends came to 12 bases. There are 14 residues in the CDR3.

This clonotype was seen at least ten times. The V gene is TRBV20-1, the J gene TRBJ2-5; D is ambiguous. CDR3 length equals 12 residues. Germline V lookup: CDR1 DFQATT, CDR2 SNEGSKA (reference sequence). The V gene lost 1 base and the J gene lost 3 bases, with 6 bases spanning the gap. The DNA for the CDR3 is TGCAGTGCTAGAGTCGGAAAAGAGACCCAGTACTTC. It yields the protein CSARVGKETQYF.

J is TRBJ2-3 and V is TRBV5-6, with 9 bases aligning to TRBD1. The CDR3 consists of 16 residues. J lost 3 bases, V lost 3 bases, and 8 bases had no gene match. Germline CDR1 reads SGHDT; CDR2 reads YYEEEE. The CDR3 DNA follows: TGTGCCAGCAGCTCCACAGGGGGCCGGAGGACAGATACGCAGTATTTT. It codes for CASSSTGGRRTDTQYF.

The sample holds many counts of this clonotype. The chain carries TRBV18 and TRBJ2-3, with no clear D. The CDR3 extends over 15 amino acids. Germline lookup yields CDR1 KGHSH and CDR2 LQKENI. Trimming left V 0 bases short and J 2 bases short, with 9 bases between. Written as DNA, the CDR3 is TGTGCCAGCTCACCACCCGGGCGGACCACAGATACGCAGTATTTT. It specifies CASSPPGRTTDTQYF.

This clonotype was recorded at least ten times. The rearrangement uses TRBV4-1 and TRBJ2-2; D tentatively reads TRBD1 or TRBD2 (5 bases each). The germline gives CDR1 MGHRA, CDR2 YSYEKL. This CDR3 has 16 residues. V shed 4 bases and J shed 3 bases, with 15 bases lying between them. The CDR3 DNA reads TGCGCCAGCAGCCCCTTCGGGGACCCTTACACCGGGGAGCTGTTTTTT. Translation gives CASSPFGDPYTGELFF.

This clonotype has ten or more counts. The J gene is TRBJ1-1, the V gene TRBV5-1; D gene uncertain. Germline-derived CDR1 and CDR2 are SGHRS and YFSETQ. There are 15 residues in the CDR3. V dropped 0 bases and J dropped 6 bases, with 15 bases sitting between them. The CDR3 region is CASSLGEGRPAEAFF. CDR3 sequence (DNA): TGCGCCAGCAGCTTGGGTGAAGGGCGGCCAGCTGAAGCTTTCTTT.

This clonotype was seen many times. The genes are TRBV5-1 and TRBJ2-3; the match to TRBD2 covers 15 bases. This CDR3 contains 16 residues. V dropped 7 bases and J dropped 3; count of bases not matched to a gene: 6. CDR1 is SGHRS and CDR2 is YFSETQ in the germline V gene. Here the CDR3 reads CASGGTSGGYTDTQYF. CDR3 in DNA: TGCGCCAGCGGCGGGACTAGCGGGGGGTATACAGATACGCAGTATTTT. Full variable domain (outside the CDR3, taken from reference TRBV5-1 and TRBJ2-3): KAGVTQTPRYLIKTRGQQVTLSCSPISGHRSVSWYQQTPGQGLQFLFEYFSETQRNKGNFPGRFSGRQFSNSRSEMNVSTLELGDSALYLCASGGTSGGYTDTQYFGPGTRLTVL.

This clonotype was seen at least ten times. This rearrangement joins TRBV20-1 to TRBJ2-1; weak D call: TRBD2 (7 bases). The CDR3 length is 12 residues. The V gene's germline CDR1 is DFQATT and CDR2 SNEGSKA (reference sequence). Trimming stripped 1 base from V and 12 bases from J, with 13 bases between. In DNA form, the CDR3 reads TGCAGTGCTAGAGGTGGGGAGGGGGGGCAGTTCTTC. It translates to CSARGGEGGQFF.

This clonotype was observed a handful of times. V and J are TRBV5-1 and TRBJ2-3; TRBD2 agrees at 9 bases. The CDR3 consists of 18 residues. Trimming took 0 bases from V and 1 from J; bases not matched to a gene: 9. Germline V gene data show CDR1 as SGHRS and CDR2 as YFSETQ. The CDR3 is CASSLGISGGLGTDTQYF. CDR3 in DNA: TGCGCCAGCAGCTTGGGGATTAGCGGGGGACTGGGCACAGATACGCAGTATTTT.

In its sample, this clonotype was seen many times. The chain combines TRBV10-3 with TRBJ1-5, with 9 bases fitting TRBD1. The V segment lost 4 bases and the J segment 9 bases; nucleotides outside the gene matches: 7. Germline CDR1 and CDR2: ENHRY and SYGVKD. The CDR3 is made up of 14 amino acids. The CDR3 DNA sequence: TGTGCCATCAGTGGCGACAGGGGGATAGGGCCCCAGCATTTT. Its translation is CAISGDRGIGPQHF.

This clonotype occurred many times. The chain combines TRBV27 with TRBJ2-2; maybe TRBD2 (7 bases). V lost 0 bases, J lost 4 bases, and 12 bases lay in between. This CDR3 comprises 16 residues. Germline V lookup: CDR1 MNHEY, CDR2 SMNVEV (reference sequence). DNA for the CDR3: TGTGCCAGCAGTTTATCGACGGGGGGCCTCACCGGGGAGCTGTTTTTT. Protein: CASSLSTGGLTGELFF.

In its sample, this clonotype was seen many times. The chain employs TRBV7-9 and TRBJ2-3; D is unresolved. Trimming stripped 5 bases from V and 9 bases from J, with 12 bases between. The germline V gene encodes CDR1 SEHNR and CDR2 FQNEAQ (reference sequence). The CDR3 runs 12 residues. The CDR3 loop is CASSPVGNTQYF. CDR3 nucleotide sequence: TGTGCCAGCAGCCCGGTAGGGAACACGCAGTATTTT.

The chain is built from TRBV12-3 or TRBV12-4 and TRBJ1-5; 12 bases align to TRBD1. V was pared by 5 bases and J by 6 bases, with 2 bases of the junction left unmatched. The CDR3 consists of 14 residues. DNA for the CDR3: TGTGCCAGCAGTGGGGACAGGGGGCGTCAGCCCCAGCATTTT. The encoded protein is CASSGDRGRQPQHF.

This clonotype was counted at least ten times. This sequence joins TRBV12-3 or TRBV12-4 and TRBJ1-5, with 10 bases fitting TRBD1. Trimming removed 6 bases from V and 2 bases from J; junction bases left unmatched: 13. The length of the CDR3 is 18 residues. CDR3 amino acids: CASRARDRGLLGNQPQHF. Written as DNA, the CDR3 is TGTGCCAGCAGAGCCCGGGACAGGGGCCTACTCGGCAATCAGCCCCAGCATTTT.

This clonotype was detected many times. The rearrangement links TRBV6-1 to TRBJ2-5; 10 bases fit TRBD2. This CDR3 contains 15 residues. Germline V CDR1 and CDR2: MNHNS, SASEGT. The trim removed 6 bases at V and 3 bases at J, leaving 7 bases unmatched. The CDR3 sequence: CASRYTSGVEETQYF. In DNA form, the CDR3 reads TGTGCCAGCAGATACACTAGCGGGGTTGAAGAGACCCAGTACTTC.

The chain couples TRBV20-1 to TRBJ2-7; 11 bases line up with TRBD2. The ends lost 6 bases at V and 5 bases at J; junction bases unmatched: 12. This CDR3 is built from 15 residues. Germline lookup yields CDR1 DFQATT and CDR2 SNEGSKA (reference sequence). Written as DNA, the CDR3 is TGCAGTGCCTCCCGCCCGACTAGCGGGACCGACGAGCAGTACTTC. Its translation: CSASRPTSGTDEQYF.

In this sample, this clonotype turned up many times. The J gene is TRBJ2-3, the V gene TRBV18; 9 positions match TRBD1. The CDR3 has 15 amino acids. CDR1 and CDR2 (germline): KGHSH, LQKENI. The ends lost 5 bases at V and 3 bases at J; junction bases unmatched: 6. CDR3 sequence: CASSATGGRTDTQYF. CDR3 bases: TGTGCCAGCTCAGCGACAGGGGGTCGGACAGATACGCAGTATTTT.

This clonotype was observed many times. The J gene is TRBJ2-5, the V gene TRBV6-1; D gene unclear. Germline CDR1 MNHNS, CDR2 SASEGT. CDR3 length equals 13 residues. With 7 bases removed from V and 5 bases from J, the gap between germline ends came to 14 bases. The CDR3 nucleotides are TGTGCCAGCATAGGTTACCTGGGGGAGACCCAGTACTTC. Protein: CASIGYLGETQYF.

This clonotype was seen ten or more times. The genes are TRBV12-3 or TRBV12-4 and TRBJ1-4; unclear D gene. Trimming took off 6 bases at V and 8 bases at J, with 7 bases between the two ends. This CDR3 has 11 residues. The CDR3 bases are TGTGCCAGCAGCCTAGGGGAAAAACTGTTTTTT. It is translated as CASSLGEKLFF.

This clonotype occurred many times. V and J are TRBV7-2 and TRBJ2-7, with D possibly matching TRBD2 (5 bases). There are 15 residues in the CDR3. The V end lost 2 bases, the J end lost 3 bases, and 14 bases lay between the germline ends. Per germline, CDR1 SGHTA and CDR2 FQGNSA. This chain's CDR3 is CASSLRSGIDYEQYF. In nucleotides, the CDR3 is TGTGCCAGCAGCTTAAGATCCGGGATCGACTACGAGCAGTACTTC. The complete variable domain, with remaining parts taken from reference TRBV7-2 and TRBJ2-7, reads GAGVSQSPSNKVTEKGKDVELRCDPISGHTALYWYRQSLGQGLEFLIYFQGNSAPDKSGLPSDRFSAERTGGSVSTLTIQRTQQEDSAVYLCASSLRSGIDYEQYFGPGTRLTVT.

This clonotype was recorded many times. The gene calls are TRBV5-1 and TRBJ1-5, with D perhaps TRBD1 (5 bases). Germline CDR1 SGHRS, CDR2 YFSETQ. This CDR3 has 15 amino acids. The V end lost 4 bases, the J end lost 0 bases, and 11 bases lay between the germline ends. CDR3 amino acids: CASSEGGGSNQPQHF. CDR3 sequence (DNA): TGCGCCAGCAGCGAGGGCGGGGGTAGCAATCAGCCCCAGCATTTT.

This clonotype was detected ten times or more. Its ends do not fully match the called genes, so a read error is possible. The J gene is TRBJ2-1, the V gene TRBV11-3, with D unresolved. Germline-derived CDR1 and CDR2 are SGHNT and YENEEA. The CDR3 spans 17 residues. The CDR3 region is CASSVELGISSYNEQFF. CDR3 DNA sequence: TGTGCCAGCAGCGTAGAGCTTGGGATCAGCTCCTACAATGAGCAGTTCTTC.

In this sample, this clonotype turned up many times. This chain links TRBV10-3 with TRBJ1-3; D is undetermined. Trimming removed 10 bases at V and 4 bases at J, with 14 bases between. Germline V CDR1 and CDR2: ENHRY, SYGVKD. The CDR3 length is 13 residues. This chain's CDR3 is CASIPASGNTIYF. CDR3 coding DNA: TGTGCCAGTATTCCAGCGTCCGGAAACACCATATATTTT.